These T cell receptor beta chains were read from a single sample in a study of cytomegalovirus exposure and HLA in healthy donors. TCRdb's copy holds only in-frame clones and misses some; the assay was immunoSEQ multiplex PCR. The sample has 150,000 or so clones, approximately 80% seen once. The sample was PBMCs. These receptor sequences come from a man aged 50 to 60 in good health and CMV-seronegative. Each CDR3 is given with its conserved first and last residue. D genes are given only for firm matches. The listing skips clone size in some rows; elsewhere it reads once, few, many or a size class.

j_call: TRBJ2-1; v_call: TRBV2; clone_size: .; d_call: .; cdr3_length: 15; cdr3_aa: CASSPHGSSYNEQFF; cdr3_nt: TGTGCCAGCAGCCCTCACGGGAGCTCCTACAATGAGCAGTTCTTC
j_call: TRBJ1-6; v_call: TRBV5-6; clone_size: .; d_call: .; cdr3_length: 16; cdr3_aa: CASSLRGSSYNSPLHF; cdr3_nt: TGTGCCAGCAGCTTAAGAGGGAGCTCCTATAATTCACCCCTCCACTTT
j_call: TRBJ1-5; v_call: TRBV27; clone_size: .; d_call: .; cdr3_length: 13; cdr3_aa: CASRQPGGGPQHF; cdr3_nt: TGTGCCAGCAGGCAGCCGGGGGGAGGGCCCCAGCATTTT
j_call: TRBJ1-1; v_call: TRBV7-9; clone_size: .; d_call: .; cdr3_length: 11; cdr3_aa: CASSIRDEAFF; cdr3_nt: TGTGCCAGCAGTATCCGCGATGAAGCTTTCTTT
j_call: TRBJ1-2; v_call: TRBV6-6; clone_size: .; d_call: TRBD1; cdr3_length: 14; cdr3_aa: CASSWGQINYGYTF; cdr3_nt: TGTGCCAGCAGTTGGGGACAGATTAACTATGGCTACACCTTC
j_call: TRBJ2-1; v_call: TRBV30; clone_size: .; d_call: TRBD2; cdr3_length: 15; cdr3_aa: CAWSPLAGGRGEQFF; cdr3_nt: TGTGCCTGGAGTCCCCTAGCGGGAGGGCGGGGGGAGCAGTTCTTC
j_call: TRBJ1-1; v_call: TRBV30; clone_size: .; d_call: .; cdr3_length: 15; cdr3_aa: CAWSPPTALNTEAFF; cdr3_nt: TGTGCCTGGAGTCCCCCGACAGCACTGAACACTGAAGCTTTCTTT
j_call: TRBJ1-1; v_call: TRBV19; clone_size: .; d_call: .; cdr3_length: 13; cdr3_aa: CASKERGVPEASF; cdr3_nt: TGTGCCAGTAAAGAACGGGGGGTGCCTGAAGCTTCCTTT
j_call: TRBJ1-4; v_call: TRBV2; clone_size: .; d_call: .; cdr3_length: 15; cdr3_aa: CASSEGGSTNEKLFF; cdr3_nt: TGTGCCAGCAGTGAGGGAGGTTCAACTAATGAAAAACTGTTTTTT
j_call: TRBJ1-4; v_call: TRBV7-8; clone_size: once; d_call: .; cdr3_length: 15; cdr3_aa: CASSLDSRRGEKLFF; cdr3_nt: TGTGCCAGCAGCCTGGACAGCCGGAGAGGAGAAAAACTGTTTTTT
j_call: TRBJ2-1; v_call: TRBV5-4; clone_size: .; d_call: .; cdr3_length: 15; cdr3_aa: CASSLEALSYNEQFF; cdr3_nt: TGTGCCAGCAGCTTGGAAGCGCTCTCCTACAATGAGCAGTTCTTC
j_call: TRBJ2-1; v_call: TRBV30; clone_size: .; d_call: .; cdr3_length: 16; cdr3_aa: CAWSQSGLSSYNEQFF; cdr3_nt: TGTGCCTGGAGTCAGTCGGGACTTAGCTCCTACAATGAGCAGTTCTTC
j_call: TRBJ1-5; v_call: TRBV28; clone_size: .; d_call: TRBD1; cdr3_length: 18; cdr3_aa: CASSASRGLGSVDQPQHF; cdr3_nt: TGTGCCAGCAGTGCATCCAGGGGGCTCGGGTCGGTCGATCAGCCCCAGCATTTT
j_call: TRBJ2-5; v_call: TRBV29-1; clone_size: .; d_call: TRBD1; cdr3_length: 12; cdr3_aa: CSARTGRETQYF; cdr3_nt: TGCAGCGCTCGGACAGGGAGAGAGACCCAGTACTTC
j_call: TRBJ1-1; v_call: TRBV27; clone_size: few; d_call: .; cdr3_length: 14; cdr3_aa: CASRLAGMGAEAFF; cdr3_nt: TGTGCCAGCAGGCTCGCGGGGATGGGAGCTGAAGCTTTCTTT